These 18 T cell receptor beta chains came from one sample sequenced in a study of T cell responses to AZD1222 COVID-19 vaccine. TCRdb's table, derived via immunoSEQ multiplex PCR, lists solely in-frame clones and lacks some. The sample shows roughly 58,000 clones, roughly nine tenths of them seen only once. The input for sequencing was peripheral blood, taken 28 days after the second AZD1222 dose. Every receptor here comes from an adult who received the AZD1222 COVID-19 vaccine.

V is TRBV7-2 and J is TRBJ2-2; D is ambiguous. V was shortened by 5 bases and J by 1 base, with 8 bases between the two germline ends. The CDR3 totals 14 residues. In germline, CDR1 is SGHTA, CDR2 FQGNSA. The CDR3 protein is CASSKDGNTGELFF. The CDR3 bases are TGTGCCAGCAGCAAGGACGGGAACACCGGGGAGCTGTTTTTT.

The chain has TRBV19 and TRBJ1-5; no firm D call. With 11 bases removed from V and 2 bases from J, the gap between germline ends came to 10 bases. This CDR3 spans 12 amino acids. Germline V gene lookup returns CDR1 LNHDA and CDR2 SQIVND (reference sequence). As DNA, the CDR3 is TGTGCCGCAAAGGCGGGCAATCAGCCCCAGCATTTT. Residues: CAAKAGNQPQHF.

This sequence joins TRBV12-3 or TRBV12-4 and TRBJ1-2; D call uncertain. The CDR3 is 10 amino acids. The V end was cut by 6 bases, the J end by 8 bases, with 7 bases between. The CDR3 reads CASSLRGYTF. CDR3 nucleotide sequence: TGTGCCAGCAGCTTGAGGGGCTACACCTTC.

This chain joins TRBV6-5 and TRBJ1-2; no firm D call. The CDR3 length is 13 residues. Germline V gene data show CDR1 as MNHEY and CDR2 as SVGAGI. The germline V and J ends were trimmed by 7 bases and 0 bases, with 9 bases remaining between them. CDR3 in amino acids: CASINTANYGYTF. The DNA of the CDR3 is TGTGCCAGCATCAATACAGCTAACTATGGCTACACCTTC.

V and J are TRBV7-2 and TRBJ2-5; no clear D gene. The germline CDR1 and CDR2 sequences are SGHTA and FQGNSA. V was cut by 0 bases and J by 5 bases, with 10 bases left in between. CDR3 length: 14 amino acids. CDR3 loop: CASSLAGGRETQYF. In nucleotides, the CDR3 is TGTGCCAGCAGCTTAGCCGGCGGTCGGGAGACCCAGTACTTC.

The chain links TRBV28 to TRBJ1-2; D not resolved. CDR3 size: 13 residues. V was trimmed by 8 bases and J by 4 bases, leaving 14 bases between them. CDR1 MDHEN and CDR2 SYDVKM come from the germline V gene. This chain's CDR3 is CASGQVLAYGYTF. The CDR3 coding sequence is TGTGCCAGCGGTCAGGTTTTGGCCTATGGCTACACCTTC.

This chain joins TRBV19 and TRBJ1-1; D gene uncertain. Trimming stripped 6 bases from V and 1 base from J, with 6 bases between. The CDR3 is made up of 12 amino acids. Germline V gives CDR1 LNHDA, CDR2 SQIVND (reference sequence). CDR3 DNA: TGTGCCAGTAGGGATCCGAACACTGAAGCTTTCTTT. Translating it yields CASRDPNTEAFF.

The chain recombines TRBV14 with TRBJ1-1; TRBD1 might be the D (5 bases). Germline loops: CDR1 SGHDN, CDR2 FVKESK. Trimming removed 1 base from V and 11 bases from J, with 20 bases in between. The CDR3 runs 15 residues. The CDR3 DNA reads TGTGCCAGCAGCCAAGGCGGGACGATGGGTGTGAAGGCTTTCTTT. This translates into CASSQGGTMGVKAFF.

V usage is TRBV18 and J usage is TRBJ1-3; TRBD1 aligns across 7 bases. Germline CDR1 is KGHSH and CDR2 is LQKENI. The CDR3 has 16 amino acids. Losses at the gene ends were 6 bases for V and 0 bases for J; bases not matched to a gene: 8. This CDR3 is CASSRDSSFSGNTIYF. In DNA, the CDR3 is TGTGCCAGCTCCAGGGACAGTTCCTTCTCTGGAAACACCATATATTTT.

The J gene is TRBJ2-3, the V gene TRBV19; 12 positions match TRBD1. V was clipped by 0 bases and J by 5 bases; unmatched bases: 6. Germline CDR1 LNHDA, CDR2 SQIVND (reference sequence). The CDR3 has 17 residues. CDR3 DNA: TGTGCCAGTAGTATAGATGGGACAGGGGGCTTGGGAGATACGCAGTATTTT. Translated: CASSIDGTGGLGDTQYF.

V and J are TRBV27 and TRBJ1-2; tentatively, D is TRBD1 (6 bases). Trimming took 1 base from V and 8 from J, leaving 17 bases between them. Germline assignment: CDR1 MNHEY and CDR2 SMNVEV (reference sequence). This CDR3 is 15 amino acids long. The CDR3 sequence: CASSLWGQVAEGYTF. CDR3 coding DNA: TGTGCCAGCAGTTTATGGGGGCAGGTCGCGGAGGGCTACACCTTC.

This rearrangement joins TRBV18 to TRBJ2-7, with TRBD1 matching 9 bases. CDR1 is KGHSH and CDR2 is LQKENI in the germline V gene. The CDR3 length is 15 residues. V lost 4 bases and J lost 6; bases outside the gene matches: 10. CDR3 protein: CASSQRPGQGGEQYF. CDR3 bases: TGTGCCAGCTCACAACGGCCGGGACAGGGTGGCGAGCAGTACTTC.

The rearrangement joins TRBV4-1 to TRBJ2-7; 10 positions match TRBD2. This CDR3 is 16 amino acids long. V lost 3 bases to trimming and J lost 3 bases; unmatched junction nucleotides: 8. Per germline, CDR1 MGHRA and CDR2 YSYEKL. CDR3 residues: CASSQEASGSLYEQYF. The CDR3 DNA sequence: TGCGCCAGCAGCCAGGAAGCTAGCGGGAGCCTCTACGAGCAGTACTTC.

The chain couples TRBV6-4 to TRBJ2-6, with TRBD1 matching 7 bases. The CDR3 extends over 18 amino acids. Germline V gene lookup returns CDR1 MRHNA and CDR2 SNTAGT. V shed 0 bases and J 0 bases; nucleotides not matched to a gene: 5. The CDR3 loop reads CASSDSGGLNSGANVLTF. The CDR3 DNA reads as TGTGCCAGCAGTGACTCAGGGGGCTTGAACTCTGGGGCCAACGTCCTGACTTTC.

V and J are TRBV11-3 and TRBJ2-1; D unclear. Germline lookup yields CDR1 SGHNT and CDR2 YENEEA. The CDR3 length is 13 residues. Deletions cut 5 bases from V and 4 bases from J, with 9 bases between. In DNA, the CDR3 is TGTGCCAGCAGCCAAACTCGTTACAATGAGCAGTTCTTC. Amino acids: CASSQTRYNEQFF.

This clone was seen a single time. The rearrangement joins TRBV27 to TRBJ2-2; maybe TRBD1 (6 bases). The V end lost 3 bases, the J end lost 5 bases, and 10 bases lay between the germline ends. The germline V gene encodes CDR1 MNHEY and CDR2 SMNVEV (reference sequence). The CDR3 is made up of 14 amino acids. Here the CDR3 DNA reads TGTGCCAGCAGTTTTTACACAGGGACCGGGGAGCTGTTTTTT. The encoded protein is CASSFYTGTGELFF.

The gene calls are TRBV6-2 or TRBV6-3 and TRBJ2-2; no definite D call. CDR1 is MNHEY, CDR2 SVGEGT, per germline. The CDR3 runs to 15 residues. The V end lost 2 bases, the J end lost 5 bases, and 12 bases lay between the germline ends. The CDR3, as DNA: TGTGCCAGCAGTTACGAAGGCCTCGGAACCGGGGAGCTGTTTTTT. Its protein product is CASSYEGLGTGELFF.

V is TRBV15 and J is TRBJ2-1; D remains ambiguous. Trimming removed 5 bases at V and 8 bases at J, with 7 bases between. The CDR3 extends over 11 amino acids. From germline, CDR1 is LNHNV and CDR2 YYDKDF (reference sequence). The CDR3 region is CATSVRDEQFF. Written as DNA, the CDR3 is TGTGCCACCAGCGTCCGTGATGAGCAGTTCTTC. The full variable domain, completed using reference TRBV15 and TRBJ2-1, is DAMVIQNPRYQVTQFGKPVTLSCSQTLNHNVMYWYQQKSSQAPKLLFHYYDKDFNNEADTPDNFQSRRPNTSFCFLDIRSPGLGDTAMYLCATSVRDEQFFGPGTRLTVL.